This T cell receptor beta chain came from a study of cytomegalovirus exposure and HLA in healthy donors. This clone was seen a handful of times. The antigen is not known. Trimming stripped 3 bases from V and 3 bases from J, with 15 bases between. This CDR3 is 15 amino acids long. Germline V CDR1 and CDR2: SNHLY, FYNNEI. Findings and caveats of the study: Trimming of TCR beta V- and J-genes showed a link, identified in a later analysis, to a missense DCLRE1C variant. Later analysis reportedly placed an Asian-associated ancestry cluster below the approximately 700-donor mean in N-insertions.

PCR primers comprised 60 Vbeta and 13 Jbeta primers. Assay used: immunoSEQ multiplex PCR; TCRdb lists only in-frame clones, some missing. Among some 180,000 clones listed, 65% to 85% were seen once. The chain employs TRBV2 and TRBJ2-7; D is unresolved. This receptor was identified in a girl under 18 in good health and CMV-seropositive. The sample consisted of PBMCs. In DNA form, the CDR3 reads TGTGCCAGCAGTGAGCCAGCGAATTACAACTACGAGCAGTACTTC. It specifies CASSEPANYNYEQYF. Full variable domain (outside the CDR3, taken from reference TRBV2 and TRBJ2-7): EPEVTQTPSHQVTQMGQEVILRCVPISNHLYFYWYRQILGQKVEFLVSFYNNEISEKSEIFDDQFSVERPDGSNFTLKIRSTKLEDSAMYFCASSEPANYNYEQYFGPGTRLTVT.